These 14 T cell receptor beta chains came from one sample sequenced in a study of blood T cells in healthy people across ages. Together with a sample-barcoded 5' primer, a J-beta primer mix was included in a second PCR lasting roughly 6 to 12 cycles. From the 5' RACE reads, TCRdb called clonotypes with MiXCR, one entry per CDR3 protein. The data contain 1,500,000 or so distinct CDR3 sequences, approximately 43% of them seen just once; the ten biggest clones take up less than 5%. The specimen sequenced was blood. These receptor sequences come from a woman younger than 35 in good health.

In its sample, this clonotype was seen a few times. V and J are TRBV3-1 and TRBJ1-5, with TRBD1 identical over 7 bases. Trimming took 5 bases from V and 4 from J; bases not matched to a gene: 5. Germline-derived CDR1 and CDR2 are LGHDT and YNNKEL (reference sequence). The CDR3 sequence is 14 residues long. CDR3 nucleotide sequence: TGTGCCAGCAGCAACGACAGGGCTAATCAGCCCCAGCATTTT. Translating gives CASSNDRANQPQHF.

This clonotype has a handful of counts. The gene calls are TRBV30 and TRBJ2-7; D might be TRBD1 (6 bases). The ends were cut back, 8 bases at V and 3 bases at J, with 20 bases in the middle. Per germline, CDR1 GTSNPN and CDR2 SVGIG (reference sequence). The length of the CDR3 is 14 residues. The CDR3 is CASPFLGGNYEQYF. The CDR3 region has the DNA TGTGCCAGTCCCTTCCTAGGGGGTAACTACGAGCAGTACTTC.

The rearrangement uses TRBV7-2 and TRBJ1-2; D gene ambiguous. V lost 0 bases to trimming and J lost 4 bases, with 15 bases between them. Germline V CDR1 and CDR2: SGHTA, FQGNSA. The length of the CDR3 is 16 residues. CDR3: CASSLAYSTNPYGYTF. The CDR3 DNA follows: TGTGCCAGCAGCTTAGCGTACAGTACAAACCCCTATGGCTACACCTTC.

Ten or more counts support this clonotype. This chain connects TRBV7-9 to TRBJ2-1; TRBD1 is a possible D gene (6 bases). CDR1 and CDR2 from the germline V gene are SEHNR and FQNEAQ (reference sequence). V lost 6 bases, J lost 7 bases, and 10 bases lay in between. The CDR3 covers 12 residues. CDR3: CASSSTGNEQFF. The DNA of the CDR3 is TGTGCCAGCAGTTCTACAGGGAATGAGCAGTTCTTC.

The J gene is TRBJ2-5, the V gene TRBV13; the match to TRBD2 covers 13 bases. Trimming removed 4 bases from V and 2 bases from J; junction bases left unmatched: 4. The germline gives CDR1 PRHDT, CDR2 FYEKMQ (reference sequence). The CDR3 extends over 16 amino acids. DNA for the CDR3: TGTGCCAGCAGCTCGCCGGGACTAGCGGGGCAAGAGACCCAGTACTTC. It yields the protein CASSSPGLAGQETQYF.

The CDR3 region has the DNA TGTGCCATCACCTCGGACCTTCGAGGCACTGAAGCTTTCTTT. Translated: CAITSDLRGTEAFF. The chain has TRBV10-3 and TRBJ1-1; D is ambiguous. Germline V gene data show CDR1 as ENHRY and CDR2 as SYGVKD. Trimming removed 7 bases from V and 4 bases from J, with 16 bases in between. This CDR3 has 14 amino acids.

V usage is TRBV7-2 and J usage is TRBJ1-6; D not resolved. Trimming cost V 2 bases and J 3 bases, with 8 bases left between them. Germline loops: CDR1 SGHTA, CDR2 FQGNSA. The CDR3 contains 15 residues. The CDR3 loop is CASSLPPGYNSPLHF. For the CDR3, the DNA is TGTGCCAGCAGCTTACCACCAGGCTATAATTCACCCCTCCACTTT. Supplemented by reference TRBV7-2 and TRBJ1-6, the full variable domain reads GAGVSQSPSNKVTEKGKDVELRCDPISGHTALYWYRQSLGQGLEFLIYFQGNSAPDKSGLPSDRFSAERTGGSVSTLTIQRTQQEDSAVYLCASSLPPGYNSPLHFGNGTRLTVT.

This clonotype has just a few counts. The chain recombines TRBV12-3 or TRBV12-4 with TRBJ1-2, with 7 nucleotides matching TRBD1. The V and J ends lost 5 bases and 0 bases, in that order; junction bases with no gene match: 6. The CDR3 is 15 residues long. The CDR3 DNA follows: TGTGCCAGCAGTCCGGACAGGAACTCTAACTATGGCTACACCTTC. As protein: CASSPDRNSNYGYTF.

J is TRBJ2-5 and V is TRBV5-5; the match to TRBD2 covers 8 bases. The V and J ends lost 2 bases and 3 bases, in that order; junction bases with no gene match: 24. Germline V gives CDR1 SGHKS, CDR2 YYEKEE (reference sequence). The CDR3 runs to 21 residues. The CDR3 region has the DNA TGTGCCAGCAGCTTCAGGGTTCGGGGGGGCAAGGAGATCGCCGAAAAAGAGACCCAGTACTTC. Encoded protein: CASSFRVRGGKEIAEKETQYF.

The chain is built from TRBV5-5 and TRBJ2-1, with D unclear. This CDR3 is built from 15 residues. CDR1 is SGHKS, CDR2 YYEKEE, per germline (reference sequence). Trimming cost V 0 bases and J 3 bases, with 10 bases left between them. The CDR3 DNA sequence: TGTGCCAGCAGCTTGGCGACCTATAACTACAATGAGCAGTTCTTC. Translation: CASSLATYNYNEQFF.

This clonotype was seen a few times. The chain employs TRBV4-1 and TRBJ2-1; D is unclear. Germline lookup yields CDR1 MGHRA and CDR2 YSYEKL. This CDR3 is 14 amino acids long. Trimming cost V 0 bases and J 8 bases, with 11 bases left between them. The CDR3 sequence is CASSQDPTVDEQFF. The CDR3 DNA reads TGCGCCAGCAGCCAAGATCCTACAGTCGATGAGCAGTTCTTC.

This clonotype was picked up a small number of times. V and J are TRBV20-1 and TRBJ1-5, with D possibly matching TRBD1 (5 bases). Germline-derived CDR1 and CDR2 are DFQATT and SNEGSKA (reference sequence). CDR3 length equals 13 residues. Trimming took 6 bases from V and 6 from J, leaving 15 bases between them. CDR3 sequence reads: CSAIDFRGQPQHF. Here the CDR3 DNA reads TGCAGTGCAATTGACTTTAGGGGTCAGCCCCAGCATTTT.

Details on this clonotype: The junction shows a germline mismatch at one end, possibly a read error. The chain has TRBV14 and TRBJ1-2; D gene uncertain. This CDR3 has 12 residues. CDR1 and CDR2 (germline): SGHDN, FVKESK. CDR3 bases: TGTGCCGGCAGCCAAGATGCCTATGGCTACACCTTC. This codes for CAGSQDAYGYTF.

In this sample, this clonotype turned up a few times. The V call is TRBV20-1, the J call TRBJ2-5; 13 nucleotides agree with TRBD2. With 7 bases clipped from V and 2 bases from J, the junction kept 7 bases outside the gene matches. There are 15 residues in the CDR3. CDR1 and CDR2 (germline): DFQATT, SNEGSKA (reference sequence). DNA for the CDR3: TGCAGTGTCCCGACTAGCGGGGGGCGGCAAGAGACCCAGTACTTC. This gives the protein CSVPTSGGRQETQYF.